This T cell receptor beta chain was recovered during a study of blood T cell repertoires in COVID-19. Trimming cost V 3 bases and J 5 bases, with 19 bases left between them. CDR3 size: 16 residues. Germline V CDR1 and CDR2: KGHSH, LQKENI. This clone was seen a handful of times. Data came from immunoSEQ multiplex PCR; TCRdb stores just in-frame clones and leaves some out. The repertoire holds about 410,000 clones, less than 95% seen once, with about 0.6% in the top ten. Specimen: PBMCs or T cells enriched from blood (not recorded which). This TCR was sampled from a young man who had recovered from COVID-19. V gene TRBV18 combines with J gene TRBJ1-1; D perhaps matches TRBD1 (5 bases). In DNA form, the CDR3 reads TGTGCCAGCTCACCCCCGGGTCCAGGGCTCGGGACTGAAGCTTTCTTT. Translated, it gives CASSPPGPGLGTEAFF.